The 27 T cell receptor beta chains presented below share a single source sample, sequenced in a study of immune heterogeneity within non-small cell lung tumors. TCR beta CDR3 was amplified by multiplex PCR using 32 V and 13 J primers. TCRdb reprocessed the multiplex PCR reads with MiXCR, giving one entry per CDR3 protein. Of about 15,000 distinct CDR3 sequences in the sample, 25% to 35% were seen once. Template input, which was bulk tumor genomic DNA, totaled roughly 600 ng per sample. While surgery was under way, several biopsies spaced far apart were taken per primary tumor. Curative surgery was performed on patients who had untreated, newly diagnosed non-small cell lung cancer. The sample comprised lung tumor tissue. Source of these receptors: a man aged 35 to 55 with non-small cell lung cancer.

The sample holds a few counts of this clonotype. V gene TRBV6-1 combines with J gene TRBJ2-5; maybe TRBD1 (5 bases). Germline assignment: CDR1 MNHNS and CDR2 SASEGT. There are 13 residues in the CDR3. V gave up 6 bases and J gave up 7 bases, with 15 bases separating them. The CDR3 coding sequence is TGTGCCAGCAGGACAGAAGTTTTAGGGACCCAGTACTTC. Translated: CASRTEVLGTQYF.

Within the sample, this clonotype is medium-sized. This chain connects TRBV28 to TRBJ1-1; D is possibly TRBD1 (5 bases). The germline V and J ends were trimmed by 1 base and 3 bases, with 15 bases remaining between them. Germline assignment: CDR1 MDHEN and CDR2 SYDVKM. The CDR3 sequence is 16 residues long. Here the CDR3 reads CASSLLGEEGDTEAFF. The CDR3 DNA follows: TGTGCCAGCAGTTTATTAGGCGAGGAAGGGGACACTGAAGCTTTCTTT.

The chain joins TRBV6-5 to TRBJ2-7, with 7 bases aligning to TRBD1. Trimming cost V 8 bases and J 3 bases; bases outside gene matches: 16. The CDR3 consists of 16 residues. Germline V gene lookup returns CDR1 MNHEY and CDR2 SVGAGI. In DNA form, the CDR3 reads TGTGCCAGCGGTTTCTTTCCGGGACAGACACTCTACGAGCAGTACTTC. It translates to CASGFFPGQTLYEQYF.

This clonotype was detected many times. The J gene is TRBJ1-2, the V gene TRBV20-1; a possible D gene is TRBD1 (6 bases). V shed 5 bases and J shed 8 bases, with 18 bases lying between them. The CDR3 has 13 amino acids. The germline V gene encodes CDR1 DFQATT and CDR2 SNEGSKA (reference sequence). Here the CDR3 reads CSAPGQLGGGYTF. CDR3 DNA sequence: TGCAGTGCTCCAGGACAGCTTGGAGGGGGCTACACCTTC.

Many counts were recorded for this clonotype. The chain joins TRBV20-1 to TRBJ1-2; no clear D. CDR1 and CDR2 (germline): DFQATT, SNEGSKA (reference sequence). V lost 7 bases, J lost 4 bases, and 16 bases lay in between. This CDR3 spans 13 amino acids. The CDR3 region is CSVTTDSGYGYTF. CDR3 sequence (DNA): TGCAGTGTCACGACGGACTCGGGCTATGGCTACACCTTC.

This clonotype was recorded a few times. DNA of the CDR3: TGTGCCAGCTCACCGGTAGGGAGTAGAACTAGCACAGATACGCAGTATTTT. Protein product: CASSPVGSRTSTDTQYF. The chain is built from TRBV18 and TRBJ2-3, with D perhaps TRBD2 (5 bases). The length of the CDR3 is 17 residues. Trimming left V 3 bases short and J 0 bases short, with 16 bases between. Germline V gives CDR1 KGHSH, CDR2 LQKENI. Filled out from reference TRBV18 and TRBJ2-3, the complete variable domain reads NAGVMQNPRHLVRRRGQEARLRCSPMKGHSHVYWYRQLPEEGLKFMVYLQKENIIDESGMPKERFSAEFPKEGPSILRIQQVVRGDSAAYFCASSPVGSRTSTDTQYFGPGTRLTVL.

The chain recombines TRBV7-9 with TRBJ2-5, with D unresolved. CDR3 length equals 14 residues. V was pared by 2 bases and J by 0 bases, with 7 bases between. Germline V gene lookup returns CDR1 SEHNR and CDR2 FQNEAQ (reference sequence). The CDR3 DNA reads as TGTGCCAGCAGCTTATACGCGGACCAAGAGACCCAGTACTTC. Translation gives CASSLYADQETQYF.

This clonotype was recorded at least ten times. The chain is built from TRBV7-2 and TRBJ2-4; D gene ambiguous. The V gene's germline CDR1 is SGHTA and CDR2 FQGNSA. V lost 8 bases to trimming and J lost 4 bases, with 15 bases between them. The length of the CDR3 is 14 residues. The CDR3, as DNA: TGTGCCAGCCTCCCCCATGGAGATAAAAACATTCAGTACTTC. Translation: CASLPHGDKNIQYF.

For this clonotype: Possible read error: a much larger clone is one base away. The chain has TRBV6-2 or TRBV6-3 and TRBJ2-3; a weak D match, TRBD1 (6 bases). Looked up from germline, CDR1 is MNHEY and CDR2 is SVGEGT. This CDR3 has 14 residues. The CDR3, as DNA: TGTGCCAACAGTTTCGGGACAAGCACAGATACGCAGTATTTT. It codes for CANSFGTSTDTQYF.

To note about this clonotype: Possible read error: a much larger clone is one base away. V and J are TRBV7-9 and TRBJ1-6, with 9 nucleotides matching TRBD1. This CDR3 has 15 residues. Germline V gives CDR1 SEHNR, CDR2 FQNEAQ (reference sequence). V shed 7 bases and J 7 bases; nucleotides not matched to a gene: 8. Here the CDR3 reads CASIPPGQGNSPLHF. The CDR3 DNA reads as TGTGCCAGCATCCCACCGGGACAGGGCAATTCACCCCTCCACTTT. The whole variable domain, filled in from reference TRBV7-9 and TRBJ1-6, reads DTGVSQNPRHKITKRGQNVTFRCDPISEHNRLYWYRQTLGQGPEFLTYFQNEAQLEKSRLLSDRFSAERPKGSFSTLEIQRTEQGDSAMYLCASIPPGQGNSPLHFGNGTRLTVT.

In the case of this clonotype: This could be a read error, since a much larger clone is one nucleotide away. The gene calls are TRBV7-9 and TRBJ1-2; D not resolved. This CDR3 comprises 12 residues. The germline V gene has CDR1 SEHNR and CDR2 FQNEAQ (reference sequence). The CDR3 DNA sequence: TGTGCCGGCAGCTTAGAAGGGTATGGCTACACCTTC. Translated: CAGSLEGYGYTF.

Remarks on this clonotype: A much larger clone differs from this one at a single base, so this may be a read error. Given the absence of the conserved phenylalanine or tryptophan at the CDR3 end, a read error is likely. The chain employs TRBV30 and TRBJ1-6, with D perhaps TRBD1 (6 bases). CDR1 and CDR2 from the germline V gene are GTSNPN and SVGIG (reference sequence). The V end lost 0 bases, the J end lost 3 bases, and 18 bases lay between the germline ends. There are 18 residues in the CDR3. The CDR3 region is CAWSVRAGVANYNSPLHL. The CDR3 DNA is TGTGCCTGGAGTGTCCGGGCAGGGGTGGCGAACTATAATTCACCCCTCCACCTT.

For this clonotype: This may stem from a read error, because a much larger clone lies one nucleotide away. This chain links TRBV11-2 with TRBJ2-7; the D gene could be TRBD1 or TRBD2 (5 bases each). The CDR3 contains 13 residues. Germline V CDR1 and CDR2: SGHAT, FQNNGV. V lost 9 bases, J lost 6 bases, and 18 bases lay in between. CDR3 in amino acids: CARSQAKGTEQYF. The CDR3 DNA reads as TGTGCCAGAAGCCAGGCGAAAGGGACCGAGCAGTACTTC.

The chain couples TRBV3-1 to TRBJ1-1, with a tentative D call TRBD1 (5 bases). Germline CDR1 reads LGHDT; CDR2 reads YNNKEL (reference sequence). The CDR3 loop spans 13 amino acids. V lost 2 bases, J lost 7 bases, and 11 bases lay in between. The CDR3 here is CASSQFRDGEAFF. CDR3 sequence (DNA): TGTGCCAGCAGCCAATTCCGGGACGGTGAAGCTTTCTTT.

This sequence joins TRBV7-9 and TRBJ1-1; no reliable D call. The CDR3 runs 13 residues. V lost 1 base and J lost 4, with 7 bases in between. Germline assignment: CDR1 SEHNR and CDR2 FQNEAQ (reference sequence). In DNA form, the CDR3 reads TGTGCCAGCAGCTTAGGGGATAGCACTGAAGCTTTCTTT. Translating it yields CASSLGDSTEAFF.

To note about this clonotype: Possible read error: a much larger clone is one base away. CDR3 sequence (DNA): TGTGCCAGTAGTATGGGCCTAGCGGGAGGGGGAGGCACAGCTACGCAGTATTTT. Protein product: CASSMGLAGGGGTATQYF. The V call is TRBV19, the J call TRBJ2-3; TRBD2 matches 12 bases. The CDR3 covers 18 residues. Germline CDR1 and CDR2: LNHDA and SQIVND (reference sequence).

This clonotype was seen repeatedly, ten times or more. The chain carries TRBV14 and TRBJ2-5, with 8 bases aligning to TRBD1. The CDR3 spans 16 residues. The germline V gene encodes CDR1 SGHDN and CDR2 FVKESK. V lost 0 bases, J lost 2 bases, and 5 bases stayed unmatched. The CDR3 sequence is CASSQDWTGTQETQYF. The DNA for the CDR3 is TGTGCCAGCAGCCAAGACTGGACAGGGACTCAAGAGACCCAGTACTTC.

This clonotype was picked up a small number of times. V usage is TRBV5-6 and J usage is TRBJ2-6, with D maybe TRBD2 (5 bases). The CDR3 totals 13 residues. Germline V gene lookup returns CDR1 SGHDT and CDR2 YYEEEE. V gave up 6 bases and J gave up 4 bases, with 8 bases separating them. The CDR3 region is CASTGYGANVLTF. Here the CDR3 DNA reads TGTGCCAGCACGGGGTACGGGGCCAACGTCCTGACTTTC.

The chain employs TRBV9 and TRBJ1-1, with a weak D call TRBD1 (6 bases). The CDR3 is 13 amino acids. Germline CDR1 SGDLS, CDR2 YYNGEE. Trimming removed 3 bases from V and 1 base from J, with 7 bases in between. The CDR3, as DNA: TGTGCCAGCAGCGCGACAGGGAACACTGAAGCTTTCTTT. Residues: CASSATGNTEAFF. Combining the CDR3 with reference TRBV9 and TRBJ1-1 gives the whole variable domain DSGVTQTPKHLITATGQRVTLRCSPRSGDLSVYWYQQSLDQGLQFLIQYYNGEERAKGNILERFSAQQFPDLHSELNLSSLELGDSALYFCASSATGNTEAFFGQGTRLTVV.

This clonotype was observed a few times. The CDR3: CASSFELAGGAKNIQYF. CDR3 in DNA: TGCGCCAGCAGCTTTGAACTAGCGGGAGGGGCCAAAAACATTCAGTACTTC. The chain couples TRBV5-1 to TRBJ2-4, with 13 bases identical to TRBD2. This CDR3 region has 17 residues. V dropped 2 bases and J dropped 1; count of bases not matched to a gene: 3. In germline, CDR1 is SGHRS, CDR2 YFSETQ.

This clonotype was detected ten times or more. V is TRBV11-3 and J is TRBJ2-7; 9 bases fit TRBD2. The CDR3 is 14 amino acids. V was pared by 6 bases and J by 5 bases, with 8 bases of the junction left unmatched. Germline V CDR1 and CDR2: SGHNT, YENEEA. The CDR3: CASSQVSGSHEQYF. For the CDR3, the DNA is TGTGCCAGCAGTCAAGTTAGCGGGAGCCACGAGCAGTACTTC.

V gene TRBV6-1 combines with J gene TRBJ1-6; tentatively, D is TRBD1 (5 bases). V lost 7 bases to trimming and J lost 10 bases, with 23 bases between them. The CDR3 sequence is 16 residues long. Per the germline V gene, CDR1 is MNHNS and CDR2 is SASEGT. The CDR3 sequence is CASTPGPAGPGSPLHF. The CDR3 DNA reads as TGTGCCAGCACACCCGGCCCAGCAGGGCCGGGATCACCCCTCCACTTT.

This clonotype was observed at least ten times. This chain links TRBV19 with TRBJ1-1; 10 bases fit TRBD1. With 5 bases clipped from V and 7 bases from J, the junction kept 4 bases outside the gene matches. Looked up from germline, CDR1 is LNHDA and CDR2 is SQIVND (reference sequence). The CDR3 contains 13 residues. For the CDR3, the DNA is TGTGCCAGTAGTTTCGGACAGGGGGGTGAAGCTTTCTTT. Translated: CASSFGQGGEAFF. Drawing the rest from reference TRBV19 and TRBJ1-1, the complete variable domain is DGGITQSPKYLFRKEGQNVTLSCEQNLNHDAMYWYRQDPGQGLRLIYYSQIVNDFQKGDIAEGYSVSREKKESFPLTVTSAQKNPTAFYLCASSFGQGGEAFFGQGTRLTVV.

This clonotype was observed many times. The V and J genes are TRBV18 and TRBJ2-2, with 7 bases aligning to TRBD1. The CDR3 spans 15 residues. Germline CDR1 is KGHSH and CDR2 is LQKENI. Trimming took 8 bases from V and 0 from J; bases not matched to a gene: 6. The CDR3 sequence: CASDKGTANTGELFF. CDR3 DNA sequence: TGTGCCAGCGATAAAGGGACAGCGAACACCGGGGAGCTGTTTTTT.

The genes are TRBV9 and TRBJ2-2; D call uncertain. CDR1 and CDR2 from the germline V gene are SGDLS and YYNGEE. With 0 bases removed from V and 0 bases from J, the gap between germline ends came to 3 bases. The CDR3 extends over 14 amino acids. This CDR3 reads CASSVGTNTGELFF. In DNA, the CDR3 is TGTGCCAGCAGCGTAGGTACGAACACCGGGGAGCTGTTTTTT.

A few counts support this clonotype. The chain recombines TRBV5-1 with TRBJ2-5; D assignment may be TRBD1 or TRBD2 (5 bases each). CDR1 and CDR2 from the germline V gene are SGHRS and YFSETQ. V was pared by 4 bases and J by 4 bases, with 17 bases between. This CDR3 is built from 15 residues. CDR3 region: CASSVGPTPGETQYF. The CDR3 region has the DNA TGCGCCAGCAGCGTGGGACCCACACCGGGAGAGACCCAGTACTTC.

This clonotype was observed many times. The chain links TRBV12-3 or TRBV12-4 to TRBJ2-1; D remains ambiguous. The CDR3 contains 12 residues. V lost 7 bases, J lost 5 bases, and 9 bases lay in between. CDR3 sequence reads: CASTRTNNEQFF. The DNA of the CDR3 is TGTGCCAGCACCCGGACCAACAATGAGCAGTTCTTC.